Shown below are 19 T cell receptor beta chains from a single sample sequenced in a study of blood T cell repertoires in COVID-19. TCRdb keeps only in-frame clones here, not all; method: immunoSEQ multiplex PCR. The sample holds 150,000 to 250,000 clones; around 79% are singletons and the top ten take about 6.5%. The sequenced material came from peripheral blood. The receptors here all came from a woman aged 40-49 years with COVID-19, enrolled during active disease.

The chain combines TRBV27 with TRBJ2-7, with D perhaps matching TRBD2 (6 bases). This CDR3 has 14 residues. Between the trimmed V and J ends, which lost 8 bases and 0 bases, there was a span of 14 bases. CDR1 and CDR2 from the germline V gene are MNHEY and SMNVEV (reference sequence). CDR3 region: CASRTGDHSYEQYF. For the CDR3, the DNA is TGTGCCAGCCGGACGGGAGACCACTCCTACGAGCAGTACTTC.

The rearrangement joins TRBV7-9 to TRBJ1-3, with D maybe TRBD1 (5 bases). V gave up 6 bases and J gave up 1 base, with 13 bases separating them. The CDR3 has 15 residues. Germline CDR1 and CDR2: SEHNR and FQNEAQ (reference sequence). The CDR3 loop is CASRGLGSSGNTIYF. DNA for the CDR3: TGTGCCAGCAGGGGGCTCGGTTCTTCTGGAAACACCATATATTTT.

This chain joins TRBV3-1 (or the pseudogene TRBV3-2) and TRBJ1-2, with 8 nucleotides matching TRBD1. CDR3 size: 13 residues. Germline V gene data show CDR1 as LGHDT and CDR2 as YNNKEL (reference sequence). Unmatched junction bases numbered 6, after V lost 4 bases and J lost 8 bases. CDR3: CASSLDRGGGYTF. CDR3 bases: TGTGCCAGCAGCCTTGACAGGGGTGGCGGCTACACCTTC.

The chain is built from TRBV15 and TRBJ1-6, with D possibly matching TRBD1 (6 bases). This CDR3 spans 16 amino acids. With 3 bases removed from V and 4 bases from J, the gap between germline ends came to 13 bases. CDR1 is LNHNV and CDR2 is YYDKDF in the germline V gene (reference sequence). The CDR3 nucleotides are TGTGCCACCAGCAGCCGGGACATGTCGTATAATTCACCCCTCCACTTT. This translates into CATSSRDMSYNSPLHF.

This chain joins TRBV2 and TRBJ1-2; TRBD1 is a possible D gene (5 bases). The CDR3 is 13 residues long. Trimming cost V 1 base and J 6 bases, with 9 bases left between them. Per the germline V gene, CDR1 is SNHLY and CDR2 is FYNNEI. CDR3 residues: CASSEVRAHGYTF. CDR3 in DNA: TGTGCCAGCAGTGAAGTCAGGGCTCATGGCTACACCTTC.

This clone has only a few counts. The chain employs TRBV5-1 and TRBJ2-1; weak D call: TRBD2 (5 bases). The germline V gene has CDR1 SGHRS and CDR2 YFSETQ. V shed 4 bases and J shed 1 base, with 18 bases lying between them. This CDR3 has 17 amino acids. The CDR3 protein is CASSPSSRVTSYNEQFF. CDR3 DNA sequence: TGCGCCAGCAGCCCGTCCTCGCGGGTTACGTCCTACAATGAGCAGTTCTTC.

The V gene is TRBV4-1, the J gene TRBJ2-3, with a possible D match to TRBD2 (6 bases). With 1 base removed from V and 7 bases from J, the gap between germline ends came to 12 bases. Germline loops: CDR1 MGHRA, CDR2 YSYEKL. This CDR3 region has 14 residues. The CDR3 DNA sequence: TGCGCCAGCAGCCAAGGACTAGAAGTGAATACGCAGTATTTT. Amino acid sequence: CASSQGLEVNTQYF.

This clone was detected a few times. The chain uses TRBV5-1 and TRBJ2-1, with TRBD1 identical over 8 bases. J gave up 7 bases and V 7 bases, and 10 bases lay outside the gene matches. The CDR3 consists of 14 residues. CDR1 is SGHRS, CDR2 YFSETQ, per germline. The CDR3 DNA reads as TGCGCCAGCGAGGAGACAGGGGACGGGAATGAGCAGTTCTTC. Translated, it gives CASEETGDGNEQFF.

This chain connects TRBV4-1 to TRBJ2-5, with D uncertain. V gave up 4 bases and J gave up 3 bases, with 12 bases separating them. The CDR3 length is 14 residues. Germline V gene sequence: CDR1 MGHRA, CDR2 YSYEKL. The CDR3 reads CASSPAPSEETQYF. The CDR3 bases are TGCGCCAGCAGCCCCGCCCCCTCGGAAGAGACCCAGTACTTC.

V is TRBV7-9 and J is TRBJ2-7; TRBD1 matches 9 bases. The CDR3 consists of 15 residues. V gave up 5 bases and J gave up 1 base; unmatched junction bases: 6. Per the germline V gene, CDR1 is SEHNR and CDR2 is FQNEAQ (reference sequence). In DNA, the CDR3 is TGTGCCAGCAGCAATTACGGGACAGGGTCCTACGAGCAGTACTTC. As protein: CASSNYGTGSYEQYF. Full variable domain (remainder filled in from reference TRBV7-9 and TRBJ2-7): DTGVSQNPRHKITKRGQNVTFRCDPISEHNRLYWYRQTLGQGPEFLTYFQNEAQLEKSRLLSDRFSAERPKGSFSTLEIQRTEQGDSAMYLCASSNYGTGSYEQYFGPGTRLTVT.

The genes are TRBV15 and TRBJ2-6, with D unresolved. The CDR3 runs 13 residues. Trimming stripped 3 bases from V and 6 bases from J, with 6 bases between. Germline lookup yields CDR1 LNHNV and CDR2 YYDKDF (reference sequence). The DNA for the CDR3 is TGTGCCACCAGCAGCCGAGAGGCCAACGTCCTGACTTTC. Its translation: CATSSREANVLTF.

This sequence joins TRBV29-1 and TRBJ1-2, with D maybe TRBD1 (6 bases). The CDR3 length is 13 residues. The V gene lost 7 bases and the J gene lost 4 bases, with 16 bases spanning the gap. Germline V gene data show CDR1 as SQVTM and CDR2 as ANQGSEA. This CDR3 reads CSARTDIFYGYTF. The CDR3 coding sequence is TGCAGCGCCCGGACAGACATTTTCTATGGCTACACCTTC.

The CDR3, as DNA: TGTGCCAGTAGTAAACAGGGAACCCCTCCATCACCCCTCCACTTT. Protein sequence: CASSKQGTPPSPLHF. The chain links TRBV19 to TRBJ1-6; D is possibly TRBD1 (6 bases). CDR1 and CDR2 (germline): LNHDA, SQIVND (reference sequence). The CDR3 is 15 amino acids. The V end lost 4 bases, the J end lost 10 bases, and 17 bases lay between the germline ends.

This clone was counted a few times. In DNA, the CDR3 is TGTGCCAGCAGGTTCTCTCACGAGCCGACCTACGAGCAGTACTTC. Translation: CASRFSHEPTYEQYF. The J gene is TRBJ2-7, the V gene TRBV11-2, with no clear D. Per the germline V gene, CDR1 is SGHAT and CDR2 is FQNNGV. The CDR3 has 15 residues. Trimming left V 6 bases short and J 2 bases short, with 17 bases between.

The J gene is TRBJ2-3, the V gene TRBV11-2; 7 bases agree with TRBD2. This CDR3 comprises 13 residues. Germline-derived CDR1 and CDR2 are SGHAT and FQNNGV. Trimming at V came to 4 bases and at J to 14 bases, leaving 12 bases not matched to a gene. The CDR3 DNA follows: TGTGCCAGCAGCTCGGGGGGTGGACCCCGCACGTATTTT. Residues: CASSSGGGPRTYF.

The rearrangement uses TRBV11-1 and TRBJ2-7; 7 nucleotides line up with TRBD1. Germline CDR1 is SGHAT and CDR2 is FQDESV (reference sequence). With 2 bases clipped from V and 4 bases from J, the junction kept 11 bases outside the gene matches. The CDR3 totals 16 residues. Here the CDR3 reads CASSLNGQVGRYEQYF. In DNA form, the CDR3 reads TGTGCCAGCAGCTTAAATGGACAGGTGGGGAGATACGAGCAGTACTTC.

The chain has TRBV9 and TRBJ2-3, with D tentatively TRBD2 (6 bases). Germline V gene data show CDR1 as SGDLS and CDR2 as YYNGEE. The CDR3 runs 15 residues. V dropped 0 bases and J dropped 3 bases, with 11 bases sitting between them. CDR3 DNA sequence: TGTGCCAGCAGCGTAGTTGCGGGGAAGACAGATACGCAGTATTTT. Residues: CASSVVAGKTDTQYF.

The genes are TRBV5-6 and TRBJ1-5; 10 bases map to TRBD1. The ends lost 1 base at V and 4 bases at J; junction bases unmatched: 5. Germline V CDR1 and CDR2: SGHDT, YYEEEE. The length of the CDR3 is 16 residues. CDR3 loop: CASSLSGTGDNQPQHF. CDR3 in DNA: TGTGCCAGCAGCTTGAGCGGGACAGGGGATAATCAGCCCCAGCATTTT.

On this clone: Sequence at one end of the junction differs from germline and may be a read error. The rearrangement joins TRBV6-5 to TRBJ1-2; tentative D call: TRBD1 (5 bases). Germline V gives CDR1 MNHEY, CDR2 SVGAGI. There are 14 residues in the CDR3. DNA of the CDR3: TGTGCCAGCAGTTACTCGGACGGGACTATGGCTTTTAGCTTC. Translation gives CASSYSDGTMAFSF.